The 28 T cell receptor beta chains presented below share a single source sample, sequenced in a study of shared clonotypes between healthy human individuals. Assay used: immunoSEQ multiplex PCR; TCRdb lists only in-frame clones, some missing. The sample consists of about 490,000 clones, roughly 85% of them appearing once. The sequenced sample consisted of PBMCs. The receptors shown here come from a woman in her thirties or forties in good health. Some clones in this sample may be carry-over from other donors' samples.

The V gene is TRBV4-3, the J gene TRBJ2-3, with 11 bases identical to TRBD2. CDR3 length: 16 residues. Trimming at V came to 1 base and at J to 7 bases, leaving 7 bases not matched to a gene. The V gene's germline CDR1 is LGHNA and CDR2 YSLEER. The CDR3 DNA sequence: TGCGCCAGCAGCCAAGGGTCAGTAGCGGGAGGGTATACGCAGTATTTT. Translation: CASSQGSVAGGYTQYF.

The chain carries TRBV6-4 and TRBJ2-5; 12 nucleotides align to TRBD2. The CDR3 totals 17 residues. The germline V gene has CDR1 MRHNA and CDR2 SNTAGT. Germline trimming cut 0 bases from V and 5 bases from J; bases unmatched to any gene: 7. CDR3 in amino acids: CASSDSTSGSVGETQYF. CDR3 DNA sequence: TGTGCCAGCAGTGACTCGACTAGCGGGAGCGTCGGGGAGACCCAGTACTTC.

This chain links TRBV5-4 with TRBJ2-5; 11 bases agree with TRBD1. Looked up from germline, CDR1 is SGHNT and CDR2 is YYREEE (reference sequence). This CDR3 has 17 amino acids. The ends lost 4 bases at V and 4 bases at J; junction bases unmatched: 12. The CDR3 spells CASSPLKGTGGRETQYF. CDR3 sequence (DNA): TGTGCCAGCAGCCCACTCAAGGGGACAGGGGGACGAGAGACCCAGTACTTC.

CDR3 in amino acids: CASSVRLADNTGELFF. CDR3 coding DNA: TGTGCCAGCAGCGTGCGGCTAGCGGATAACACCGGGGAGCTGTTTTTT. The chain has TRBV9 and TRBJ2-2; TRBD2 matches 7 bases. This CDR3 comprises 16 residues. Germline V gives CDR1 SGDLS, CDR2 YYNGEE. The trim removed 2 bases at V and 2 bases at J, leaving 6 bases unmatched. Full variable domain (missing parts from reference TRBV9 and TRBJ2-2): DSGVTQTPKHLITATGQRVTLRCSPRSGDLSVYWYQQSLDQGLQFLIQYYNGEERAKGNILERFSAQQFPDLHSELNLSSLELGDSALYFCASSVRLADNTGELFFGEGSRLTVL.

This clone was observed a few times. The chain combines TRBV4-2 with TRBJ2-1, with 10 bases matching TRBD2. The CDR3 contains 13 residues. Germline V gene data show CDR1 as LGHNA and CDR2 as YNFKEQ. The ends lost 10 bases at V and 6 bases at J; junction bases unmatched: 6. The CDR3 protein is CATEREGLNEQFF. DNA of the CDR3: TGTGCCACCGAGCGGGAGGGCCTCAATGAGCAGTTCTTC.

The V call is TRBV7-9, the J call TRBJ2-3; 7 bases line up with TRBD2. CDR3 length: 14 residues. In germline, CDR1 is SEHNR, CDR2 FQNEAQ (reference sequence). V shed 5 bases and J 2 bases; nucleotides not matched to a gene: 4. The CDR3 is CASSPSGATDTQYF. The CDR3 DNA reads as TGTGCCAGCAGCCCTAGCGGCGCCACAGATACGCAGTATTTT.

This chain connects TRBV29-1 to TRBJ1-1, with 8 bases matching TRBD1. The CDR3 has 13 residues. With 6 bases clipped from V and 2 bases from J, the junction kept 5 bases outside the gene matches. Germline V gene data show CDR1 as SQVTM and CDR2 as ANQGSEA. The CDR3 DNA sequence: TGCAGCGTCCGGGACAGGCCAAACACTGAAGCTTTCTTT. Its protein is CSVRDRPNTEAFF.

The gene calls are TRBV4-3 and TRBJ2-5; D may be TRBD1 or TRBD2 (5 bases each). Trimming took off 2 bases at V and 1 base at J, with 11 bases between the two ends. CDR1 and CDR2 (germline): LGHNA, YSLEER. The CDR3 runs to 15 residues. CDR3 nucleotide sequence: TGCGCCAGCAGCCAATTCTTGGGGGTCCAAGAGACCCAGTACTTC. Translating it yields CASSQFLGVQETQYF.

The chain uses TRBV7-3 and TRBJ2-5; no firm D call. There are 13 residues in the CDR3. The germline V and J ends were trimmed by 5 bases and 2 bases, with 9 bases remaining between them. Germline V gene lookup returns CDR1 SGHTA and CDR2 FQGTGA. The CDR3 reads CASSAELQETQYF. The CDR3 nucleotides read TGTGCCAGCAGCGCAGAATTACAAGAGACCCAGTACTTC.

The V gene is TRBV7-9, the J gene TRBJ1-3, with a weak D call TRBD1 (5 bases). The CDR3 is made up of 16 amino acids. Trimming shortened V by 0 bases and J by 0 bases, and 9 bases separated the two germline ends. From germline, CDR1 is SEHNR and CDR2 FQNEAQ (reference sequence). The CDR3 reads CASSLAPGDSGNTIYF. CDR3 nucleotides: TGTGCCAGCAGCTTAGCGCCGGGGGACTCTGGAAACACCATATATTTT.

The J gene is TRBJ2-7, the V gene TRBV5-8, with no clear D. CDR3 length: 18 amino acids. Trimming stripped 1 base from V and 0 bases from J, with 20 bases between. Per germline, CDR1 SGHTS and CDR2 YDEGEE. CDR3 residues: CASSLLPPDPAVSYEQYF. CDR3 sequence (DNA): TGTGCCAGCAGCTTGTTGCCGCCAGACCCGGCAGTCTCCTACGAGCAGTACTTC. Full variable domain (remainder filled in from reference TRBV5-8 and TRBJ2-7): EAGVTQSPTHLIKTRGQQATLRCSPISGHTSVYWYQQALGLGLQFLLWYDEGEERNRGNFPPRFSGRQFPNYSSELNVNALELEDSALYLCASSLLPPDPAVSYEQYFGPGTRLTVT.

The chain joins TRBV19 to TRBJ1-1; D is ambiguous. V shed 5 bases and J shed 0 bases, with 10 bases lying between them. The CDR3 is 14 amino acids. CDR1 is LNHDA, CDR2 SQIVND, per germline (reference sequence). DNA for the CDR3: TGTGCCAGTAGTGAACAGTCTATGAACACTGAAGCTTTCTTT. It encodes CASSEQSMNTEAFF. Combining the CDR3 with reference TRBV19 and TRBJ1-1 gives the whole variable domain DGGITQSPKYLFRKEGQNVTLSCEQNLNHDAMYWYRQDPGQGLRLIYYSQIVNDFQKGDIAEGYSVSREKKESFPLTVTSAQKNPTAFYLCASSEQSMNTEAFFGQGTRLTVV.

V is TRBV19 and J is TRBJ2-2, with D maybe TRBD2 (5 bases). The CDR3 spans 15 residues. The V end was cut by 1 base, the J end by 6 bases, with 12 bases between. Germline V CDR1 and CDR2: LNHDA, SQIVND (reference sequence). CDR3 sequence (DNA): TGTGCCAGTAGTATAGTAGAGGGCTATCCCGGGGAGCTGTTTTTT. Translation gives CASSIVEGYPGELFF.

The V call is TRBV23-1, the J call TRBJ2-7; D gene uncertain. TRBV23-1 is designated an ORF whose function remains uncertain. This CDR3 spans 12 amino acids. V was shortened by 6 bases and J by 2 bases, with 8 bases between the two germline ends. The CDR3 nucleotides read TGCGCCAGCAGCCCTTCCACCTACGAGCAGTACTTC. It is translated as CASSPSTYEQYF.

The rearrangement uses TRBV18 and TRBJ1-1, with D unclear. This CDR3 is built from 16 residues. Trimming removed 4 bases from V and 5 bases from J, with 20 bases in between. CDR1 KGHSH and CDR2 LQKENI come from the germline V gene. This chain's CDR3 is CASSQTGHLTKTEAFF. CDR3 sequence (DNA): TGTGCCAGCTCACAAACCGGGCACCTTACTAAGACTGAAGCTTTCTTT. Full variable domain (missing parts from reference TRBV18 and TRBJ1-1): NAGVMQNPRHLVRRRGQEARLRCSPMKGHSHVYWYRQLPEEGLKFMVYLQKENIIDESGMPKERFSAEFPKEGPSILRIQQVVRGDSAAYFCASSQTGHLTKTEAFFGQGTRLTVV.

The V and J genes are TRBV7-2 and TRBJ1-4; D gene uncertain. V gave up 2 bases and J gave up 8 bases, with 12 bases separating them. In germline, CDR1 is SGHTA, CDR2 FQGNSA. The CDR3 covers 14 residues. Here the CDR3 reads CASSLMGYGEKLFF. CDR3 nucleotide sequence: TGTGCCAGCAGCTTAATGGGTTATGGGGAAAAACTGTTTTTT.

V gene TRBV19 combines with J gene TRBJ2-5; 10 bases agree with TRBD1. The CDR3 is made up of 18 amino acids. V was pared by 4 bases and J by 1 base, with 12 bases of the junction left unmatched. Germline V gene data show CDR1 as LNHDA and CDR2 as SQIVND (reference sequence). CDR3 residues: CASSTRQGARGTQETQYF. The CDR3, as DNA: TGTGCCAGTAGTACGCGACAGGGGGCGCGGGGGACCCAAGAGACCCAGTACTTC.

The chain has TRBV6-4 and TRBJ2-2; tentative D call: TRBD2 (6 bases). The germline V gene has CDR1 MRHNA and CDR2 SNTAGT. The CDR3 runs to 15 residues. Trimming removed 4 bases at V and 3 bases at J, with 12 bases between. CDR3 region: CASSVGPGDTGELFF. In nucleotides, the CDR3 is TGTGCCAGCAGTGTTGGGCCGGGGGACACCGGGGAGCTGTTTTTT.

The rearrangement uses TRBV29-1 and TRBJ2-7, with D maybe TRBD2 (5 bases). The V and J ends lost 6 bases and 2 bases respectively, with 14 bases between them. Germline CDR1 reads SQVTM; CDR2 reads ANQGSEA. The CDR3 spans 13 residues. CDR3 coding DNA: TGCAGCGTGAGGACTTTCGGGACCTACGAGCAGTACTTC. Protein sequence: CSVRTFGTYEQYF.

The rearrangement uses TRBV19 and TRBJ2-1; 9 bases fit TRBD2. Trimming removed 1 base from V and 2 bases from J; junction bases left unmatched: 3. This CDR3 region has 16 residues. Germline assignment: CDR1 LNHDA and CDR2 SQIVND (reference sequence). Written as DNA, the CDR3 is TGTGCCAGTAGTATAGGACTAGCGGAACCCTACAATGAGCAGTTCTTC. As protein: CASSIGLAEPYNEQFF.

The chain joins TRBV5-6 to TRBJ1-1; 8 bases agree with TRBD1. The CDR3 runs to 13 residues. The junction had 9 bases not matched to a gene; V was cut back by 3 bases and J by 11 bases. From germline, CDR1 is SGHDT and CDR2 YYEEEE. The CDR3 spells CASSSQPGGSAFF. The CDR3 bases are TGTGCCAGCAGCTCTCAACCAGGGGGCTCGGCTTTCTTT.

J is TRBJ2-1 and V is TRBV7-2; D possibly corresponds to TRBD2 (5 bases). The CDR3 is 16 amino acids. Germline assignment: CDR1 SGHTA and CDR2 FQGNSA. Trimming stripped 5 bases from V and 8 bases from J, with 22 bases between. The CDR3 loop is CASSRGINSVSDEQFF. The CDR3, as DNA: TGTGCCAGCAGCCGAGGGATCAATTCGGTTTCCGATGAGCAGTTCTTC.

The V call is TRBV6-1, the J call TRBJ1-1; D uncertain. CDR1 and CDR2 from the germline V gene are MNHNS and SASEGT. V shed 9 bases and J shed 0 bases, with 14 bases lying between them. The CDR3 has 14 amino acids. The CDR3 nucleotides read TGTGCCAGTAAGGGAGGTGCGATGAACACTGAAGCTTTCTTT. Translation: CASKGGAMNTEAFF.

Many counts were recorded for this clone. This rearrangement joins TRBV9 to TRBJ2-1; D gene uncertain. The V end was cut by 0 bases, the J end by 7 bases, with 14 bases between. CDR3 length: 15 residues. Per the germline V gene, CDR1 is SGDLS and CDR2 is YYNGEE. Here the CDR3 reads CASSVASAQSNEQFF. Written as DNA, the CDR3 is TGTGCCAGCAGCGTAGCCAGCGCTCAGAGTAATGAGCAGTTCTTC.

This chain joins TRBV11-2 and TRBJ1-2, with D maybe TRBD1 (6 bases). This CDR3 comprises 15 residues. V lost 0 bases and J lost 3, with 11 bases in between. Germline CDR1 SGHAT, CDR2 FQNNGV. CDR3 sequence: CASSLEATGYYGYTF. The CDR3 nucleotides read TGTGCCAGCAGCTTAGAGGCAACAGGGTACTATGGCTACACCTTC.

The chain carries TRBV5-1 and TRBJ2-1, with D tentatively TRBD2 (6 bases). CDR1 is SGHRS, CDR2 YFSETQ, per germline. Trimming left V 7 bases short and J 9 bases short, with 17 bases between. This CDR3 has 13 residues. The DNA for the CDR3 is TGCGCCAGCTCCCGCGGGGAGAGTCTTGAGCAGTTCTTC. Translation: CASSRGESLEQFF.

CDR3 nucleotide sequence: TGTGCCAGCACCTCCAGGTGGTCCAGCTCCTACAATGAGCAGTTCTTC. This codes for CASTSRWSSSYNEQFF. V and J are TRBV28 and TRBJ2-1; no clear D. The germline V gene has CDR1 MDHEN and CDR2 SYDVKM. The V gene lost 7 bases and the J gene lost 0 bases, with 16 bases spanning the gap. This CDR3 is 16 amino acids long.

The rearrangement uses TRBV5-6 and TRBJ2-2, with D uncertain. Germline CDR1 and CDR2: SGHDT and YYEEEE. V dropped 4 bases and J dropped 4 bases, with 8 bases sitting between them. The CDR3 covers 13 residues. The CDR3 loop reads CASSTNPTGELFF. DNA of the CDR3: TGTGCCAGCAGCACCAATCCCACCGGGGAGCTGTTTTTT.